The 3 T cell receptor beta chains reported below all come from one sample, sequenced in a study of cytotoxic CD8 clonotypes in ibrutinib-treated CLL. Clones were read by immunoSEQ multiplex PCR, and TCRdb kept only the in-frame ones, dropping some. The sample shows about 92,000 clones, over 60% of them seen only once. The material sequenced was PBMCs, taken after 24 months of ibrutinib treatment. The receptors derive from a human donor with chronic lymphocytic leukemia.

This clone was picked up a small number of times. The rearrangement uses TRBV28 and TRBJ1-2; 8 nucleotides agree with TRBD1. From germline, CDR1 is MDHEN and CDR2 SYDVKM. The CDR3 contains 17 residues. V lost 5 bases and J lost 3; bases outside the gene matches: 14. The CDR3 DNA reads TGTGCCAGCAGTCCTCGTAGTCCGGACAGGGAGCACTATGGCTACACCTTC. Protein sequence: CASSPRSPDREHYGYTF.

The chain combines TRBV28 with TRBJ1-2; the match to TRBD1 covers 7 bases. The germline V gene encodes CDR1 MDHEN and CDR2 SYDVKM. The CDR3 contains 14 residues. Losses at the gene ends were 5 bases for V and 5 bases for J; bases not matched to a gene: 8. CDR3: CASSRDREDYGYTF. In DNA, the CDR3 is TGTGCCAGCAGTCGGGACAGAGAAGATTATGGCTACACCTTC.

The rearrangement uses TRBV19 and TRBJ1-3, with TRBD1 as a possible D gene (6 bases). The germline V gene encodes CDR1 LNHDA and CDR2 SQIVND (reference sequence). The germline V and J ends were trimmed by 11 bases and 0 bases, with 17 bases remaining between them. CDR3 length equals 15 residues. The CDR3 sequence: CACDRWDNSGNTIYF. The CDR3 DNA reads TGTGCCTGCGACCGGTGGGACAACTCTGGAAACACCATATATTTT.